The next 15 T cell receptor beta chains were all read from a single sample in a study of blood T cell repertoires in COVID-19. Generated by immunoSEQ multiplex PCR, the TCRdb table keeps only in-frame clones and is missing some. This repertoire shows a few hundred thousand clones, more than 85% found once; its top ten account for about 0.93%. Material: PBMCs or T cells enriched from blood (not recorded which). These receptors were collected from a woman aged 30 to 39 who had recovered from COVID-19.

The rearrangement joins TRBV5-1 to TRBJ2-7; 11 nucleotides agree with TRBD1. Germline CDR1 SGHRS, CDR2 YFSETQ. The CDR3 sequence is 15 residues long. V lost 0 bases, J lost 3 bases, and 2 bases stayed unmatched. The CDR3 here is CASSLGGTGGYEQYF. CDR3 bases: TGCGCCAGCAGCTTGGGAGGGACAGGGGGCTACGAGCAGTACTTC.

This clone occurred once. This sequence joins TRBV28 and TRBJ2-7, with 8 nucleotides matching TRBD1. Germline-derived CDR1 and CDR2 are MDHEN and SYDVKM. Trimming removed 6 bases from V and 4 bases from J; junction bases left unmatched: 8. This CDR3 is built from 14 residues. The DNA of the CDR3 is TGTGCCAGCAGGCCCGGGACAGGCGTTTACGAGCAGTACTTC. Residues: CASRPGTGVYEQYF.

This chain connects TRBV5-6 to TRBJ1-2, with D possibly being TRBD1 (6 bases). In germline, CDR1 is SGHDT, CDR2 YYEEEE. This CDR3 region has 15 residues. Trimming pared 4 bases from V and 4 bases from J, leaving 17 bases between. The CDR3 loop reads CASSIRGGSGYGYTF. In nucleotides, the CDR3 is TGTGCCAGCAGCATCCGCGGGGGCTCAGGCTATGGCTACACCTTC.

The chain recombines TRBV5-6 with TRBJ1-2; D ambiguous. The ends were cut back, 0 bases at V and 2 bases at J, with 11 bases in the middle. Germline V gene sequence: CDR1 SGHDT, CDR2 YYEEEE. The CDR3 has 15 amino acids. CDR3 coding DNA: TGTGCCAGCAGCTTGGATCGGGGTTTCAACTATGGCTACACCTTC. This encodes CASSLDRGFNYGYTF.

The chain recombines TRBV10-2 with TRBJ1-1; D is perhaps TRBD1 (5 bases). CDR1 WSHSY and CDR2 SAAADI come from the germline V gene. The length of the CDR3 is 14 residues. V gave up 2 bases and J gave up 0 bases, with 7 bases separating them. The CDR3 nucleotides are TGCGCCAGCAGTGAGGTAGGGGTGAACACTGAAGCTTTCTTT. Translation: CASSEVGVNTEAFF.

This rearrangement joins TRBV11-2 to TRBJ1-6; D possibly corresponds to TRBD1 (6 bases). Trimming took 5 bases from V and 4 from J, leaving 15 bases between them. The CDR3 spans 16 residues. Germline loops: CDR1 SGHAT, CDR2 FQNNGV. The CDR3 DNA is TGTGCCAGCAGCCTTACCATTACAGGGTATAATTCACCCCTCCACTTT. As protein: CASSLTITGYNSPLHF.

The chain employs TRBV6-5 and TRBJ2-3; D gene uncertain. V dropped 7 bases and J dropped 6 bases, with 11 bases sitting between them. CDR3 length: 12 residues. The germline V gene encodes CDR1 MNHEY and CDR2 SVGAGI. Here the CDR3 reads CASTPSQDTQYF. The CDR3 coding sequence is TGTGCCAGCACACCTTCACAGGATACGCAGTATTTT.

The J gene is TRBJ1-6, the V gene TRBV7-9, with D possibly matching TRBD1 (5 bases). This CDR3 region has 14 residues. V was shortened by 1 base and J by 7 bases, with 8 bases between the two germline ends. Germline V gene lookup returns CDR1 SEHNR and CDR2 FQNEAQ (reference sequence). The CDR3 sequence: CASSLVPGNSPLHF. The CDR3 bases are TGTGCCAGCAGCTTAGTTCCAGGGAATTCACCCCTCCACTTT.

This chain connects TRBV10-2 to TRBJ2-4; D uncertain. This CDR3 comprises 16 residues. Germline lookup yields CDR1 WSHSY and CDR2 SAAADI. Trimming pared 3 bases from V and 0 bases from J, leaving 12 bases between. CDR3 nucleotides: TGCGCCAGCAGTGACTACAGCCCCCTAGCCAAAAACATTCAGTACTTC. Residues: CASSDYSPLAKNIQYF.

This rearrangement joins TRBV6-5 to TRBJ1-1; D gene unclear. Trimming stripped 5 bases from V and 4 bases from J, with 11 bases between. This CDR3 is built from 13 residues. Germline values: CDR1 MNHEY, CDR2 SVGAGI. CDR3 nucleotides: TGTGCCAGCAGTAAACCAGGACTCACTGAAGCTTTCTTT. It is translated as CASSKPGLTEAFF.

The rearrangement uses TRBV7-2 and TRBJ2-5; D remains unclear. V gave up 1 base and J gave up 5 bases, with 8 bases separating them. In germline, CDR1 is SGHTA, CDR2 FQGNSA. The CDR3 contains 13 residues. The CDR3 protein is CASSLVFAETQYF. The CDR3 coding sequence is TGTGCCAGCAGCTTAGTATTTGCGGAGACCCAGTACTTC.

DNA of the CDR3: TGTGCCAGCAGCGAGGACAGGGGGCTGGGCTACACCTTC. Translation gives CASSEDRGLGYTF. This rearrangement joins TRBV5-6 to TRBJ1-2, with 11 positions matching TRBD1. Per the germline V gene, CDR1 is SGHDT and CDR2 is YYEEEE. Trimming took 4 bases from V and 8 from J; bases not matched to a gene: 4. The CDR3 has 13 amino acids.

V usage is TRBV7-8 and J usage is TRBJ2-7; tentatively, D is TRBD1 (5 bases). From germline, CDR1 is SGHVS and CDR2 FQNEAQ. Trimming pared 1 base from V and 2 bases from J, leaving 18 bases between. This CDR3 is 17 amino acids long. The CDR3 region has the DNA TGTGCCAGCAGCTTAGTCGTGGGGCCTTCTCCCACCTACGAGCAGTACTTC. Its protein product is CASSLVVGPSPTYEQYF.

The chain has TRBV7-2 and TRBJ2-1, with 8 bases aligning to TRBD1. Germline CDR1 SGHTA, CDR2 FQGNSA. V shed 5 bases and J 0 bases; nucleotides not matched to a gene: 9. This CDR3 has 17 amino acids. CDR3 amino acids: CASSLRDRSFSYNEQFF. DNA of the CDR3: TGTGCCAGCAGCCTACGGGACAGGTCCTTCTCCTACAATGAGCAGTTCTTC.

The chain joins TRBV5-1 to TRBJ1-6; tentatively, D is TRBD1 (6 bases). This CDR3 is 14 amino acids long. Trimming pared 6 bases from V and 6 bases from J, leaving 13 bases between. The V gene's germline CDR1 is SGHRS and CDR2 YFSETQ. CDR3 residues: CASNEGDRNSPLHF. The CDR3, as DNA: TGCGCCAGCAATGAGGGGGATCGTAATTCACCCCTCCACTTT.